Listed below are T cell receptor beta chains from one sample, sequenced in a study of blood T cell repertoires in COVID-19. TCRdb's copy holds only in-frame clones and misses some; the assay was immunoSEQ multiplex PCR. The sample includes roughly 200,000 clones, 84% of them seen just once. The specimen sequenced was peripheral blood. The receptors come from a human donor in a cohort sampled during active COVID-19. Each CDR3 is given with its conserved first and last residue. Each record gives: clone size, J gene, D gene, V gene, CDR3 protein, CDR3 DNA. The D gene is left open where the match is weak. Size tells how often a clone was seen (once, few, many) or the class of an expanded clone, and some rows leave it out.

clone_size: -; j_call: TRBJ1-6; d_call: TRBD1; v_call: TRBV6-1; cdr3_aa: CASSVVPGTGNSPLHF; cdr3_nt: TGTGCCAGCAGTGTAGTTCCTGGGACAGGCAATTCACCCCTCCACTTT
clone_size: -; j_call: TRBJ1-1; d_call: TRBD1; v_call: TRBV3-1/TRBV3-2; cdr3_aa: CASSQVAGGSYTEAFF; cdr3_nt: TGTGCCAGCAGCCAAGTGGCAGGGGGCTCTTACACTGAAGCTTTCTTT
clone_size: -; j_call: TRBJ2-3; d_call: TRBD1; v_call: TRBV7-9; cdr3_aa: CASSSLRTGVTDTQYF; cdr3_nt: TGTGCCAGCAGCTCCCTCCGGACAGGGGTTACAGATACGCAGTATTTT
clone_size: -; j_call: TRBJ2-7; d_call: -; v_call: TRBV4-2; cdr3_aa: CASSSTGEQYF; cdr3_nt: TGTGCCAGCAGTTCCACTGGCGAGCAGTACTTC
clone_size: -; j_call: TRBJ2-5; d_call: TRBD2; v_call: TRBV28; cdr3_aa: CASSFIGGTSGKETQYF; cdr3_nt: TGTGCCAGCAGTTTTATTGGGGGGACTAGCGGGAAAGAGACCCAGTACTTC
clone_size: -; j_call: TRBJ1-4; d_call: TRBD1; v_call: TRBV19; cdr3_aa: CASRTGGSNEKLFF; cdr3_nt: TGTGCCAGCCGGACAGGGGGGTCTAATGAAAAACTGTTTTTT
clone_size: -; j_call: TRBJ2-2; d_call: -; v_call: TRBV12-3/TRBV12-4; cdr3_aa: CASSLTGGELFF; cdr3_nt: TGTGCCAGCAGTTTAACCGGGGGGGAGCTGTTTTTT
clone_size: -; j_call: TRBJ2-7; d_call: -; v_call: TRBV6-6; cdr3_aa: CASSYRELNYEQYF; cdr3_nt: TGTGCCAGCAGTTATAGGGAGCTAAACTACGAGCAGTACTTC
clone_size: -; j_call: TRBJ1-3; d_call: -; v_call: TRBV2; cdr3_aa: CASSEGTGLGNTIYF; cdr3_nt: TGTGCCAGCAGTGAAGGTACAGGGTTGGGAAACACCATATATTTT
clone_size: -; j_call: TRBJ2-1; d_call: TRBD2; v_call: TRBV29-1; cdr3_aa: CSGKRGTTLLNEQFF; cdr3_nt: TGCAGCGGAAAGAGAGGGACTACGCTCCTCAATGAGCAGTTCTTC
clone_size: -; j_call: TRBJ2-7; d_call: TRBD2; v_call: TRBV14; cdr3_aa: CASSQDQREMNEQYF; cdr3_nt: TGTGCCAGCAGCCAAGATCAGCGGGAGATGAACGAGCAGTACTTC
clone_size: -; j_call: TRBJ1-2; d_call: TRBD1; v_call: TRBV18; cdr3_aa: CASTTGGQGGYTF; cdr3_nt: TGTGCCAGCACAACAGGGGGCCAGGGTGGCTACACCTTC
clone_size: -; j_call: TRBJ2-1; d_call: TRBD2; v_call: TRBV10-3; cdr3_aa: CAISESKGGRGNEQFF; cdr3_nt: TGTGCCATCAGTGAGTCGAAAGGCGGGAGGGGAAATGAGCAGTTCTTC
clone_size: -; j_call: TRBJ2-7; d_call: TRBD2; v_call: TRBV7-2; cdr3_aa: CASSLARTSFNEQYF; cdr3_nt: TGTGCCAGCAGCTTAGCCCGGACTAGCTTTAACGAGCAGTACTTC
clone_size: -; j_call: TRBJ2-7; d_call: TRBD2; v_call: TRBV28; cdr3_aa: CASSLYLAGGNEQYF; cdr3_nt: TGTGCCAGCAGTTTATACCTAGCGGGAGGGAACGAGCAGTACTTC
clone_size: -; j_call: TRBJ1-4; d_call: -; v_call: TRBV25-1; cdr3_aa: CASSAARGASNEKLFF; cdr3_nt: TGTGCCAGCAGCGCCGCTCGGGGGGCGAGTAATGAAAAACTGTTTTTT
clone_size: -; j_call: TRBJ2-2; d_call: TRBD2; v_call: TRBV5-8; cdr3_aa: CASSSLAGEDTGELFF; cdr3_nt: TGTGCCAGCAGCTCTTTAGCGGGAGAGGACACCGGGGAGCTGTTTTTT
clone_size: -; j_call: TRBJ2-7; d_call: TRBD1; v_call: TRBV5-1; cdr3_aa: CASSSPTGGAYEQYF; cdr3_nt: TGCGCCAGCAGCTCGCCGACAGGGGGTGCCTACGAGCAGTACTTC
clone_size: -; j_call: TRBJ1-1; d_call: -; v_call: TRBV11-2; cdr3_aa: CASSSLQKFRFTEAFF; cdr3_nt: TGTGCCAGCAGCTCATTACAGAAATTTCGTTTTACTGAAGCTTTCTTT
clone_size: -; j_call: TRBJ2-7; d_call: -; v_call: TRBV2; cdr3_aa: CASGSRTDFYEQYF; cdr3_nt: TGTGCCAGCGGCTCGCGGACGGACTTTTACGAGCAGTACTTC
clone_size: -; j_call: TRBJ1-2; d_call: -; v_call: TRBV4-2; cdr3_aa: CASSQDTGLGGYTF; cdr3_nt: TGTGCCAGCAGCCAAGATACAGGGCTGGGGGGCTACACCTTC
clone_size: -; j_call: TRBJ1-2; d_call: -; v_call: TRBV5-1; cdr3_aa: CASSLRGGPDYGYTF; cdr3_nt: TGCGCCAGCAGCTTGCGAGGGGGTCCGGACTATGGCTACACCTTC
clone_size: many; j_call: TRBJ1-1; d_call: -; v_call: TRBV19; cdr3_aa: CASSIVREGTVREAFF; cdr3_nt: TGTGCCAGTAGTATAGTTCGAGAGGGAACGGTTCGAGAAGCTTTCTTT
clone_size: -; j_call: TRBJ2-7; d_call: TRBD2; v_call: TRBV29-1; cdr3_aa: CSITWAGLGREQYF; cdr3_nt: TGCAGCATCACATGGGCGGGACTAGGTCGCGAGCAGTACTTC
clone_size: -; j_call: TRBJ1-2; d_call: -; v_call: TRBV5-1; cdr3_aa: CASSLASAGDRYTF; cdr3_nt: TGCGCCAGCAGCTTGGCCTCGGCAGGGGATCGCTACACCTTC
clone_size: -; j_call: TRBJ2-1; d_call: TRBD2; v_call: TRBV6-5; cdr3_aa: CASSSLAGAQGNEQFF; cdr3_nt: TGTGCCAGCAGTTCACTAGCGGGAGCCCAGGGGAATGAGCAGTTCTTC
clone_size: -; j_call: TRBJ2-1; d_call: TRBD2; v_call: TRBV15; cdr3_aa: CATSRGRGLASNEQFF; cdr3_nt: TGTGCCACCAGCAGAGGTCGAGGACTAGCGTCTAATGAGCAGTTCTTC
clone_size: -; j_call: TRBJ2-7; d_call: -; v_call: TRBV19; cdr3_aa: CASNLDDTGNYEQYF; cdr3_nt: TGTGCCAGTAACCTCGACGATACGGGTAACTACGAGCAGTACTTC
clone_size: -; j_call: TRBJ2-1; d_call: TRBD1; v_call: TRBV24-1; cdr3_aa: CATSDVQGARDSSYNEQFF; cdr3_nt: TGTGCCACCAGTGACGTCCAGGGGGCGCGGGATAGCTCCTACAATGAGCAGTTCTTC
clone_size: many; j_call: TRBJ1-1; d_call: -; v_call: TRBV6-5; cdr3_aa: CASSVFNRDTEAFF; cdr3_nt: TGTGCCAGCAGCGTATTTAACAGGGACACTGAAGCTTTCTTT
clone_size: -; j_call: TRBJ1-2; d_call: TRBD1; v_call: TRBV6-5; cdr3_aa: CASSPRDRGNYGYTF; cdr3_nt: TGTGCCAGCAGCCCCCGGGACAGGGGGAACTATGGCTACACCTTC
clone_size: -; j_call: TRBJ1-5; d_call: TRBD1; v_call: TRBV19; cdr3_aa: CASSGIDRGLNQPQHF; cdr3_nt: TGTGCCAGTAGCGGTATCGACAGGGGTCTTAATCAGCCCCAGCATTTT
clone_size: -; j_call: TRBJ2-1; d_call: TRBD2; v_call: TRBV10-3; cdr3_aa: CAISESTGTSPLSQFF; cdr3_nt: TGTGCCATCAGTGAGTCTACCGGGACTAGCCCCCTCTCTCAGTTCTTC
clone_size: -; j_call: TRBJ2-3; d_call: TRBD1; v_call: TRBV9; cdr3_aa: CASTTGTGGADTQYF; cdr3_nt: TGTGCCAGCACCACCGGGACAGGGGGTGCAGATACGCAGTATTTT
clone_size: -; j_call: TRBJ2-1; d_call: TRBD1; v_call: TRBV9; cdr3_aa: CASSVGQGPYNEQFF; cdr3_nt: TGTGCCAGCAGCGTCGGACAGGGGCCCTACAATGAGCAGTTCTTC
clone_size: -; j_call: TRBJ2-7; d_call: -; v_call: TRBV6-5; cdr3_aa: CASSYSQGSTYEQYF; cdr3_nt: TGTGCCAGCAGTTACAGCCAGGGCAGCACCTACGAGCAGTACTTC
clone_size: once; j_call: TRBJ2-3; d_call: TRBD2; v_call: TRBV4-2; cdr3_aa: CASSPSGRALDTQYF; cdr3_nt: TGTGCCAGCAGCCCTAGCGGGAGGGCCTTGGATACGCAGTATTTT
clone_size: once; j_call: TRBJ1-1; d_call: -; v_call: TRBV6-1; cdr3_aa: CASSEDRSNTEAFF; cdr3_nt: TGTGCCAGCAGTGAAGACAGGAGCAACACTGAAGCTTTCTTT
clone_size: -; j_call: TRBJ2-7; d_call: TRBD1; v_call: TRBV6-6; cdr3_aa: CASSAGGLRNEQYF; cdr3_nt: TGTGCCAGCAGTGCAGGGGGTTTAAGGAACGAGCAGTACTTC
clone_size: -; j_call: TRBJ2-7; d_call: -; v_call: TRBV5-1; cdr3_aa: CASSLDSVDEQYF; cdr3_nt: TGCGCCAGCAGCTTGGACTCCGTGGACGAGCAGTACTTC
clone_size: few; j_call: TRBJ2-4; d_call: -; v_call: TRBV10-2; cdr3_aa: CASRVDPGNIQYF; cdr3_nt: TGCGCCAGCAGGGTGGACCCAGGGAACATTCAGTACTTC
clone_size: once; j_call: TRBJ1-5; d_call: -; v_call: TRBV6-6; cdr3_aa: CASSYLRGTEGPQHF; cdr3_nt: TGTGCCAGCAGTTACCTCCGGGGGACGGAGGGGCCCCAGCATTTT
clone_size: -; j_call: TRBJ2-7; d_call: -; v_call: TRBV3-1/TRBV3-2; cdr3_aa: CASRDTPYRYEQYF; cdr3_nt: TGTGCCAGCAGAGATACTCCTTATCGCTACGAGCAGTACTTC
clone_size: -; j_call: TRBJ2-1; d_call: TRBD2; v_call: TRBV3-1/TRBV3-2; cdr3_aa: CASSPRTSGTNEQFF; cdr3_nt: TGTGCCAGCAGCCCAAGGACTAGCGGGACGAATGAGCAGTTCTTC
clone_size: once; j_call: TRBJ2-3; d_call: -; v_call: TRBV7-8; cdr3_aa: CASSLAYSTDTQYF; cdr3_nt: TGTGCCAGCAGCTTAGCGTATAGCACAGATACGCAGTATTTT
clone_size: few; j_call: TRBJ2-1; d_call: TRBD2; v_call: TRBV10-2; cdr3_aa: CATANGTSSYNEQFF; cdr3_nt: TGCGCCACCGCAAACGGGACTAGCTCCTACAATGAGCAGTTCTTC
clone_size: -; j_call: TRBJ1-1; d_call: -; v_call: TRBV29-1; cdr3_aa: CSVDRGGNTEAFF; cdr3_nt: TGCAGCGTTGACAGGGGCGGGAACACTGAAGCTTTCTTT
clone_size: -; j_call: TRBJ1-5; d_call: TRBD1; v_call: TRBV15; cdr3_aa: CATSRDSRDRVPFSNQPQHF; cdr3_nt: TGTGCCACCAGCAGAGATTCACGGGACAGGGTTCCCTTTAGCAATCAGCCCCAGCATTTT
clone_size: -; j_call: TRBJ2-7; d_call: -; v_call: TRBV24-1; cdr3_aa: CATSDFQRSSYEQYF; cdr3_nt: TGTGCCACCAGTGATTTTCAGAGGAGTTCCTACGAGCAGTACTTC
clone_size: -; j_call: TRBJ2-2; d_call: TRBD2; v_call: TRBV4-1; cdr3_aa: CASSQGGGAWNTGELFF; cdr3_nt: TGCGCCAGCAGCCAAGGCGGGGGGGCCTGGAACACCGGGGAGCTGTTTTTT
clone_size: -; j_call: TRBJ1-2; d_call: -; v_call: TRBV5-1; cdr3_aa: CASSSNPRVTAYGYTF; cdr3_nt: TGCGCCAGCAGCTCTAACCCCCGTGTCACCGCCTATGGCTACACCTTC
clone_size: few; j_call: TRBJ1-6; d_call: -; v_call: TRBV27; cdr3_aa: CASSGRERGTYSPLHF; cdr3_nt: TGTGCCAGCAGTGGGCGGGAGAGGGGGACCTATTCACCCCTCCACTTT
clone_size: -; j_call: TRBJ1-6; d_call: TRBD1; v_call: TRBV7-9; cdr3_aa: CASSLAPGTGYNSPLHF; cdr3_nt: TGTGCCAGCAGCTTAGCCCCGGGGACAGGGTACAATTCACCCCTCCACTTT
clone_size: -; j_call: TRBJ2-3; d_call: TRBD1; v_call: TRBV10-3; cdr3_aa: CAISESGTGTDTQYF; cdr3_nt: TGTGCCATCAGTGAGTCGGGGACAGGGACAGATACGCAGTATTTT